This T cell receptor (beta chain) was obtained from a study of cytomegalovirus exposure and HLA in healthy donors. Study-wide background: Sequencing of about 179 million T cells in an earlier analysis found 90 million to 120 million unique TCR beta sequences.

This clone was detected once. Its antigen is currently unknown. Study-wide results and limits: The Asian-associated ancestry cluster reportedly had fewer N-insertions than the approximately 610-donor mean in a later analysis.

Primers: 60 Vbeta forward and 13 Jbeta reverse. Data came from immunoSEQ multiplex PCR; TCRdb stores just in-frame clones and leaves some out. The profile covers over 100,000 clones, with approximately 82% appearing a single time and 3% taken by the ten largest. The clonotype comes from a woman in her late teens or twenties in good health and CMV-seropositive. The sequenced sample was PBMCs.

This CDR3 is CSVEEGRETQYF. As DNA, the CDR3 is TGCAGCGTTGAAGAGGGGAGGGAGACCCAGTACTTC. The chain uses TRBV29-1 and TRBJ2-5, with a weak D call TRBD2 (6 bases). The V and J ends lost 0 bases and 5 bases respectively, with 7 bases between them. The CDR3 is 12 amino acids. The germline CDR1 and CDR2 sequences are SQVTM and ANQGSEA.